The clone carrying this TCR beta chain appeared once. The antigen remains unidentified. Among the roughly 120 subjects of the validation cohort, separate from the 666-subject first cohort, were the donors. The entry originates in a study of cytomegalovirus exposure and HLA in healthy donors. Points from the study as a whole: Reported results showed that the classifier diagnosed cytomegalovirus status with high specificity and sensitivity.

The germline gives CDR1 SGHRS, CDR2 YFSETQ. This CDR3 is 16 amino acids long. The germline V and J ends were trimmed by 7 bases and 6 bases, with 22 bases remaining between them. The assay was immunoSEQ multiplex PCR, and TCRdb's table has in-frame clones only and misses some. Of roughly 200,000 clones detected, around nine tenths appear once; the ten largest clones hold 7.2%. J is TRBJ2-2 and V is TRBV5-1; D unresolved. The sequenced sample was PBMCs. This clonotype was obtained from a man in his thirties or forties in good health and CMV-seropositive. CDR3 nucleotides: TGCGCCAGCTCCCAGCAATTCCGGGCAGAGTCCGGGGAGCTGTTTTTT. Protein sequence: CASSQQFRAESGELFF.